Below, 9 T cell receptor beta chains from the same sample are listed, as sequenced in a study of CD8 T cells in ankylosing spondylitis. One entry per CDR3 protein, called by TCRdb with MiXCR from the 5' RACE reads. The sample records 240,000 or so distinct CDR3 sequences, around 10% being singletons. Source material: blood, either unsorted or a sorted T cell fraction (not recorded which). These receptors were collected from a male donor with ankylosing spondylitis or in good health (not recorded which).

V and J are TRBV4-1 and TRBJ1-1; the D is unclear. The CDR3 is 13 residues long. V shed 2 bases and J shed 11 bases, with 15 bases lying between them. The germline V gene has CDR1 MGHRA and CDR2 YSYEKL. The CDR3 sequence is CASSQWLLTRAFF. For the CDR3, the DNA is TGCGCCAGCAGCCAATGGCTCCTCACACGGGCTTTCTTT.

This sequence joins TRBV7-9 and TRBJ2-7; D is possibly TRBD1 (6 bases). The CDR3 is made up of 12 amino acids. The V end was cut by 5 bases, the J end by 5 bases, with 10 bases between. The V gene's germline CDR1 is SEHNR and CDR2 FQNEAQ (reference sequence). In DNA form, the CDR3 reads TGTGCCAGCAGCCGGACAGTTCACGAGCAGTACTTC. Amino acid sequence: CASSRTVHEQYF.

This clonotype was counted ten times or more. The chain combines TRBV12-3 or TRBV12-4 with TRBJ1-4; 8 nucleotides agree with TRBD1. There are 15 residues in the CDR3. J was trimmed by 7 bases and V by 2 bases; bases with no gene match: 6. For the CDR3, the DNA is TGTGCCAGCAGTTTAACCAGGGGGCTCGGTGAAAAACTGTTTTTT. Amino acids: CASSLTRGLGEKLFF.

The chain uses TRBV5-5 and TRBJ2-2; D unclear. The CDR3 sequence is 15 residues long. V lost 3 bases and J 4 bases, leaving 13 bases between the germline ends. Germline loops: CDR1 SGHKS, CDR2 YYEKEE (reference sequence). The CDR3 reads CASSSPTRFTGELFF. The CDR3 region has the DNA TGTGCCAGCAGCTCGCCTACACGATTCACCGGGGAGCTGTTTTTT.

This clonotype was picked up many times. The CDR3 coding sequence is TGTGCCAGCAGTTACGGCAACTACAGGGGGCAAGGCTACACCTTC. This translates into CASSYGNYRGQGYTF. V is TRBV6-5 and J is TRBJ1-2; TRBD1 matches 9 bases. This CDR3 is built from 15 residues. Trimming at V came to 2 bases and at J to 8 bases, leaving 9 bases not matched to a gene. Germline V gene data show CDR1 as MNHEY and CDR2 as SVGAGI.

This clonotype occurred many times. The chain links TRBV20-1 to TRBJ1-1; D not certain. CDR1 is DFQATT and CDR2 is SNEGSKA in the germline V gene (reference sequence). Deletions cut 0 bases from V and 0 bases from J, with 11 bases between. The CDR3 is 15 amino acids. The CDR3 sequence is CSARDYRLMNTEAFF. CDR3 nucleotide sequence: TGCAGTGCTAGAGATTACAGACTCATGAACACTGAAGCTTTCTTT.

In regard to this clonotype: This may be a read error, as it is one base from a much larger clone. The chain recombines TRBV9 with TRBJ1-1, with a tentative D call TRBD1 (5 bases). V shed 3 bases and J shed 0 bases, with 9 bases lying between them. Germline CDR1 reads SGDLS; CDR2 reads YYNGEE. The CDR3 length is 14 residues. The CDR3: CASSAGQLNTEAFF. CDR3 nucleotides: TGTGCCAGCAGCGCAGGGCAGCTGAACACTGAAGCTTTCTTT.

This clonotype was seen many times. J is TRBJ1-1 and V is TRBV27; D not certain. V lost 5 bases, J lost 1 base, and 5 bases lay in between. Germline-derived CDR1 and CDR2 are MNHEY and SMNVEV (reference sequence). The CDR3 contains 12 residues. CDR3 in DNA: TGTGCCAGCAGTCATAGGAACACTGAAGCTTTCTTT. As protein: CASSHRNTEAFF.

V gene TRBV4-1 combines with J gene TRBJ1-6; D possibly corresponds to TRBD1 (6 bases). The CDR3 extends over 18 amino acids. Germline V gene lookup returns CDR1 MGHRA and CDR2 YSYEKL. V dropped 0 bases and J dropped 0 bases, with 12 bases sitting between them. Here the CDR3 DNA reads TGCGCCAGCAGCCAAGAACCGGGACATAGCTCCTATAATTCACCCCTCCACTTT. This gives the protein CASSQEPGHSSYNSPLHF.